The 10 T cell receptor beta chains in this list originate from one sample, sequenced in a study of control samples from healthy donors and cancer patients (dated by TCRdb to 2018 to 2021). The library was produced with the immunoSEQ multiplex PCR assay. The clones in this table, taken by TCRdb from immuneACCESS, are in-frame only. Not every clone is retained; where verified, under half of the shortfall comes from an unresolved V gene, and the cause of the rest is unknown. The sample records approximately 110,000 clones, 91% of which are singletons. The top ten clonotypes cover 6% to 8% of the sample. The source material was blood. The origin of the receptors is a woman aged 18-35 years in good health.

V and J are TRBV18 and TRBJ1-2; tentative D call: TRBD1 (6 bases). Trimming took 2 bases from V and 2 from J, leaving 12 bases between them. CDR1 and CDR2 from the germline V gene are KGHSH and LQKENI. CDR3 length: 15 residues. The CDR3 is CASSPDRTENYGYTF. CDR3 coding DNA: TGTGCCAGCTCACCAGATAGGACAGAGAACTATGGCTACACCTTC.

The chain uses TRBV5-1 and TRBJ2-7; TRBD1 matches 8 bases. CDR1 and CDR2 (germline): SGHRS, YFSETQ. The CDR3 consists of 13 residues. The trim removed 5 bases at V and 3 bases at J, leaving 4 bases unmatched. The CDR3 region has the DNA TGCGCCAGCAGGACAGGGGCGAACTACGAGCAGTACTTC. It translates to CASRTGANYEQYF. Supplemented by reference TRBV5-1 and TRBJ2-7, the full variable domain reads KAGVTQTPRYLIKTRGQQVTLSCSPISGHRSVSWYQQTPGQGLQFLFEYFSETQRNKGNFPGRFSGRQFSNSRSEMNVSTLELGDSALYLCASRTGANYEQYFGPGTRLTVT.

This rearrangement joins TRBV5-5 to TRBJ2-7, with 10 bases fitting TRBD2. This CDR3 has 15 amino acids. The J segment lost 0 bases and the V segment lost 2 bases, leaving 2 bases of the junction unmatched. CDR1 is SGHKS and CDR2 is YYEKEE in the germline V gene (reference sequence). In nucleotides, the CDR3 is TGTGCCAGCAGCTTAGCGGGAGGGAGCTCCTACGAGCAGTACTTC. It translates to CASSLAGGSSYEQYF. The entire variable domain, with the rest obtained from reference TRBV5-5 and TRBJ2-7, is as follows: DAGVTQSPTHLIKTRGQQVTLRCSPISGHKSVSWYQQVLGQGPQFIFQYYEKEERGRGNFPDRFSARQFPNYSSELNVNALLLGDSALYLCASSLAGGSSYEQYFGPGTRLTVT.

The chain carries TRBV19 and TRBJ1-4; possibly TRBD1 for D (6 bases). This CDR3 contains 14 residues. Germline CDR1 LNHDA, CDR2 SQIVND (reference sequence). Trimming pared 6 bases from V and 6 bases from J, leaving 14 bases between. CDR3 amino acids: CASRARGLDEKLFF. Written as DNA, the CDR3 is TGTGCCAGTAGGGCCCGGGGGCTAGATGAAAAACTGTTTTTT.

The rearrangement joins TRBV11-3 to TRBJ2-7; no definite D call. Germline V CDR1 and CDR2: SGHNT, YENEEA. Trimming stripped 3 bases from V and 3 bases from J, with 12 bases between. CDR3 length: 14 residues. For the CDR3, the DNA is TGTGCCAGCAGCTTTACAACCTGGGTCTACGAGCAGTACTTC. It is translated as CASSFTTWVYEQYF.

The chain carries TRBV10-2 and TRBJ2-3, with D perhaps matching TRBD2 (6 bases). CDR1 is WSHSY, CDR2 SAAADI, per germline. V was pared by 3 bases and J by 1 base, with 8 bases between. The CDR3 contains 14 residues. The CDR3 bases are TGCGCCAGCAGTGATTCGGGGGGCACAGATACGCAGTATTTT. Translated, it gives CASSDSGGTDTQYF.

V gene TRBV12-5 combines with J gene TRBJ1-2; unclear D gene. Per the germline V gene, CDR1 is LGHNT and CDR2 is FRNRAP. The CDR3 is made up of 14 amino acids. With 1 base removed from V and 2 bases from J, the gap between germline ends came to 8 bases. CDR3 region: CASGLARNNYGYTF. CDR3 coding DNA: TGTGCTAGTGGTTTGGCCAGGAACAACTATGGCTACACCTTC.

The CDR3 DNA sequence: TGTGCCAGCAGCCCGCCGGGGGGAGAGACCCAGTACTTC. Its protein is CASSPPGGETQYF. The V gene is TRBV5-4, the J gene TRBJ2-5; TRBD2 matches 7 bases. Trimming took 4 bases from V and 4 from J; bases not matched to a gene: 4. Germline values: CDR1 SGHNT, CDR2 YYREEE (reference sequence). The CDR3 covers 13 residues.

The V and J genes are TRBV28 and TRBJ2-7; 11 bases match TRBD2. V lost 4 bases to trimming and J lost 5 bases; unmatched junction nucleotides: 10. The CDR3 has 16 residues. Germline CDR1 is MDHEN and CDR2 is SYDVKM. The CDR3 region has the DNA TGTGCCAGCAGTTACTTTAGCGGGAGGGCCCTAGACGAGCAGTACTTC. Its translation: CASSYFSGRALDEQYF.

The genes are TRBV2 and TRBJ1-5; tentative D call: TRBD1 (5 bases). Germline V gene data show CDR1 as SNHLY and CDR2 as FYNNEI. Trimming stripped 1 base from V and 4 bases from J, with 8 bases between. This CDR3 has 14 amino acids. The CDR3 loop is CASSEGRQNQPQHF. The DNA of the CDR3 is TGTGCCAGCAGTGAAGGGAGACAGAATCAGCCCCAGCATTTT.